Shown below are 24 T cell receptor beta chains from a single sample sequenced in a study of T cell clonality in common variable immunodeficiency. Method: immunoSEQ multiplex PCR; TCRdb's copy keeps in-frame clones and lacks some. The sample is made up of around 47,000 clones, none counted only once. Input material: peripheral blood mononuclear cells. These receptors came from a person aged 18 to 70 in good health.

This clone came up many times. The read finishes 3 residues shy of the CDR3 end, and the germline J gene is used to complete it. V usage is TRBV7-6 and J usage is TRBJ2-7; possible D gene TRBD2, 6 bases. The CDR3 extends over 15 amino acids. Per the germline V gene, CDR1 is SGHVS and CDR2 is FNYEAQ. V was clipped by 4 bases and J by 4 bases, with 17 bases between them. The CDR3 region is CASSSSLAGIYEQYF. CDR3 DNA (partial): TGTGCCAGCAGCTCCTCCCTGGCGGGGATATACGAG.

This clone was seen repeatedly, ten times or more. The read finishes 3 residues shy of the CDR3 end, and the germline J gene is used to complete it. This chain links TRBV13 with TRBJ2-5, with a tentative D call TRBD1 (6 bases). The V end was cut by 1 base, the J end by 5 bases, with 11 bases between. In germline, CDR1 is PRHDT, CDR2 FYEKMQ (reference sequence). This CDR3 is 14 amino acids long. The sequenced part of the CDR3 DNA is TGTGCCAGCAGCTTAGCGGACAGTCAGGAGACC. Its translation: CASSLADSQET. The CDR3 reads in full as CASSLADSQETQYF.

This clone came up many times. Read data end 3 residues before the CDR3 end; the end is taken from the germline J gene. The genes are TRBV4-1 and TRBJ1-6, with D maybe TRBD1 (5 bases). CDR3 length: 18 amino acids. Germline lookup yields CDR1 MGHRA and CDR2 YSYEKL. Trimming removed 0 bases at V and 9 bases at J, with 21 bases between. The CDR3 bases that were read are TGCGCCAGCAGCCAAGATCCTATTCCCGGGACTTTCCGTTCACCC. The encoded protein is CASSQDPIPGTFRSP. Given in full, the CDR3 is CASSQDPIPGTFRSPLHF.

This clone was recorded at least ten times. The read gets to within 3 residues of the CDR3 end, and the germline J gene fills in the rest. The chain recombines TRBV7-9 with TRBJ1-2, with 8 bases that match TRBD1. The germline V gene encodes CDR1 SEHNR and CDR2 FQNEAQ (reference sequence). This CDR3 is built from 15 residues. The J segment lost 4 bases and the V segment lost 6 bases, leaving 10 bases of the junction unmatched. The CDR3 loop is CASSLQGALSYGYTF. CDR3 DNA (partial): TGTGCCAGCAGTCTTCAGGGGGCCCTTAGCTATGGC.

The sample holds many counts of this clone. Read sequence stops 3 residues before the CDR3 end, and the germline J gene provides the missing end. This chain uses TRBV28 with TRBJ2-5, with 9 bases lining up with TRBD1. Germline CDR1 and CDR2: MDHEN and SYDVKM. With 6 bases clipped from V and 5 bases from J, the junction kept 7 bases outside the gene matches. There are 14 residues in the CDR3. The DNA read from the CDR3 is TGTGCCAGCAGCCAGACAGGGGGGCGGGAGACC. Residues: CASSQTGGRET. The CDR3, in full, reads CASSQTGGRETQYF.

This clone came up many times. The read terminates 3 residues before the CDR3 end, so the remaining end is supplied by the germline J gene. The chain has TRBV28 and TRBJ2-5; D perhaps matches TRBD1 (7 bases). Trimming removed 7 bases from V and 5 bases from J, with 20 bases in between. There are 15 residues in the CDR3. From germline, CDR1 is MDHEN and CDR2 SYDVKM. CDR3 amino acids: CASKGAGGLGETQYF. The sequenced CDR3 bases are TGTGCCAGCAAAGGAGCAGGGGGGCTAGGTGAGACC.

This clone was seen ten or more times. The DNA ends 3 residues before the CDR3 does, and the rest of the CDR3 is filled in from the germline J gene. V and J are TRBV19 and TRBJ2-7, with D perhaps TRBD1 (5 bases). This CDR3 contains 14 residues. Trimming removed 5 bases from V and 4 bases from J, with 15 bases in between. Germline CDR1 and CDR2: LNHDA and SQIVND (reference sequence). CDR3 protein: CASSAREKLYEQYF. CDR3 DNA (partial): TGTGCCAGTAGTGCCAGGGAAAAATTGTACGAG.

This clone showed up many times. The CDR3 goes on 3 residues after the read ends, and that part is filled in from the germline J gene. The chain has TRBV4-1 and TRBJ2-5, with D possibly TRBD1 on 6 matching bases. Germline V gene data show CDR1 as MGHRA and CDR2 as YSYEKL. Trimming cost V 8 bases and J 6 bases, with 19 bases left between them. CDR3 length: 14 amino acids. The CDR3 loop reads CASSTGSSNQTQYF. The sequenced CDR3 bases are TGCGCCAGCTCGACAGGTTCTAGCAATCAGACC.

This clone was observed at least ten times. The observed sequence ends 3 residues before the CDR3 terminus, with the missing tail filled in from the germline J gene. The chain links TRBV7-2 to TRBJ2-1, with 10 nucleotides matching TRBD2. CDR1 is SGHTA and CDR2 is FQGNSA in the germline V gene. This CDR3 comprises 14 residues. V dropped 5 bases and J dropped 5; count of bases not matched to a gene: 3. CDR3 DNA, as far as it was read: TGTGCCAGCAGCATTAGCGGGGGGAACAATGAG. It translates to CASSISGGNNE. The whole CDR3 sequence is CASSISGGNNEQFF.

This clone has ten or more counts. The DNA ends 3 residues before the CDR3 does, and the rest of the CDR3 is filled in from the germline J gene. The chain recombines TRBV14 with TRBJ1-6; 8 positions agree with TRBD1. CDR3 length: 17 amino acids. The germline gives CDR1 SGHDN, CDR2 FVKESK. Losses at the gene ends were 5 bases for V and 2 bases for J; bases not matched to a gene: 8. The CDR3 loop reads CASSLRTGITYNSPLHF. The CDR3 bases that were read are TGTGCCAGCAGCTTAAGGACAGGGATCACCTATAATTCACCC.

This clone was seen repeatedly, ten times or more. The read ends 3 residues early relative to the CDR3; the germline J gene fills the gap. This sequence joins TRBV4-1 and TRBJ2-7, with TRBD1 as a possible D gene (6 bases). V was pared by 5 bases and J by 0 bases, with 17 bases between. The CDR3 extends over 16 amino acids. Germline loops: CDR1 MGHRA, CDR2 YSYEKL. This CDR3 reads CASSWGPARGSYEQYF. The sequenced CDR3 bases are TGCGCCAGCAGCTGGGGACCGGCCAGGGGCTCCTACGAG.

A few counts support this clone. The read ends 3 residues early relative to the CDR3; the germline J gene fills the gap. The chain has TRBV2 and TRBJ2-2, with no clear D. This CDR3 comprises 13 residues. Trimming took off 6 bases at V and 4 bases at J, with 9 bases between the two ends. Germline V CDR1 and CDR2: SNHLY, FYNNEI. The CDR3 spells CASRQTGTGELFF. Incomplete CDR3 DNA: TGTGCCAGCAGGCAAACGGGCACCGGGGAG.

There are many counts of this clone. The CDR3 end falls 3 residues outside the read, so it is completed with the germline J gene. This chain uses TRBV5-4 with TRBJ2-7; D may be TRBD2 (6 bases). The CDR3 totals 12 residues. Germline CDR1 and CDR2: SGHNT and YYREEE (reference sequence). Between the trimmed V and J ends, which lost 5 bases and 3 bases, there was a span of 9 bases. CDR3 bases read: TGTGCCAGCAGTGGAGCGGGCTACGAG. Amino acids: CASSGAGYE. Given in full, the CDR3 is CASSGAGYEQYF.

The table lists this clone with many counts. The read falls 3 residues short of the CDR3 end, and the missing part is taken from the germline J gene. The rearrangement joins TRBV12-3 or TRBV12-4 to TRBJ2-7; 8 nucleotides match TRBD1. The CDR3 length is 15 residues. The junction had 8 bases not matched to a gene; V was cut back by 6 bases and J by 1 base. CDR3 DNA (partial): TGTGCCAGCAGCGCCGGACAGGGCCCATCCTACGAG. This sequence encodes CASSAGQGPSYE. The CDR3 in its entirety is CASSAGQGPSYEQYF.

At least ten counts were recorded for this clone. Read sequence stops 3 residues before the CDR3 end, and the germline J gene provides the missing end. The chain employs TRBV18 and TRBJ1-4; TRBD1 aligns across 7 bases. Per germline, CDR1 KGHSH and CDR2 LQKENI. V lost 8 bases, J lost 8 bases, and 8 bases stayed unmatched. The CDR3 has 13 amino acids. The sequenced CDR3 bases are TGTGCCAGCCGAGACAGGGAGGGAGAAAAA. This codes for CASRDREGEK. The whole CDR3 sequence reads CASRDREGEKLFF. Full variable domain (rest looked up from reference TRBV18 and TRBJ1-4): NAGVMQNPRHLVRRRGQEARLRCSPMKGHSHVYWYRQLPEEGLKFMVYLQKENIIDESGMPKERFSAEFPKEGPSILRIQQVVRGDSAAYFCASRDREGEKLFFGSGTQLSVL.

This clone was counted at least ten times. The CDR3 end lies 3 residues beyond the end of the read and is filled in from the germline J gene. This chain joins TRBV29-1 and TRBJ2-2; 8 nucleotides align to TRBD2. This CDR3 spans 16 amino acids. The germline CDR1 and CDR2 sequences are SQVTM and ANQGSEA. The trim removed 6 bases at V and 1 base at J, leaving 10 bases unmatched. The CDR3 protein is CSVRGGRSGNTGELFF. The DNA read from the CDR3 is TGCAGCGTCCGGGGGGGGCGCTCGGGGAACACCGGGGAG.

This clone was counted ten times or more. The read stops 3 residues short of the end of the CDR3; the missing end is completed from the germline J gene. This chain joins TRBV3-1 (or the pseudogene TRBV3-2) and TRBJ2-2; D is perhaps TRBD1 (6 bases). The CDR3 is 16 residues long. Germline-derived CDR1 and CDR2 are LGHDT and YNNKEL (reference sequence). Trimming pared 5 bases from V and 4 bases from J, leaving 17 bases between. CDR3 region: CASSYDTGYPTGELFF. CDR3 DNA, as far as it was read: TGTGCCAGCAGCTACGATACAGGGTACCCCACCGGGGAG.

This clone came up many times. The DNA ends 3 residues before the CDR3 does, and the rest of the CDR3 is filled in from the germline J gene. V gene TRBV7-6 combines with J gene TRBJ2-3; 11 nucleotides align to TRBD2. V shed 2 bases and J 7 bases; nucleotides not matched to a gene: 14. Germline V gives CDR1 SGHVS, CDR2 FNYEAQ. There are 18 residues in the CDR3. CDR3 sequence: CASSLSGRGLAVTHTQYF. The covered CDR3 bases are TGTGCCAGCAGCTTAAGTGGGAGGGGACTAGCGGTCACGCATACG.

This clone was seen repeatedly, ten times or more. Read data end 3 residues before the CDR3 end; the end is taken from the germline J gene. The chain couples TRBV5-4 to TRBJ2-7; a weak D match, TRBD2 (6 bases). The CDR3 runs 14 residues. Per the germline V gene, CDR1 is SGHNT and CDR2 is YYREEE (reference sequence). V lost 4 bases and J lost 3, with 14 bases in between. CDR3 loop: CASSPGTLDYEQYF. The covered CDR3 bases are TGTGCCAGCAGCCCCGGGACTTTGGACTACGAG.

This clone appeared many times. CDR3 residues: CASTPQGTGNTIYF. Partial CDR3 DNA: TGTGCCAGTACCCCACAGGGGACTGGAAACACC. This chain joins TRBV19 and TRBJ1-3; TRBD1 matches at 7 bases. The sequenced fragment ends 3 residues before the CDR3 boundary, so the rest is inferred from the germline J gene. Looked up from germline, CDR1 is LNHDA and CDR2 is SQIVND (reference sequence). V was clipped by 7 bases and J by 2 bases; unmatched bases: 5. This CDR3 is 14 amino acids long.

This clone appeared many times. The CDR3 end is not reached by the read, which stops 3 residues before it; the germline J gene fills it in. The chain has TRBV6-2 or TRBV6-3 and TRBJ2-3, with D unresolved. Trimming stripped 2 bases from V and 2 bases from J, with 11 bases between. CDR3 size: 15 residues. The germline V gene encodes CDR1 MNHEY and CDR2 SVGEGT. The CDR3 loop reads CASSYDMRFTDTQYF. CDR3 DNA (partial): TGTGCCAGCAGTTACGATATGCGATTCACAGATACG.

This clone has ten or more counts. Its ends do not fully match the called genes, so a read error is possible. The read ends 3 residues before the CDR3 terminus; that terminus is restored from the germline J gene. The chain combines TRBV28 with TRBJ1-2; 9 bases are a match to TRBD1. Germline loops: CDR1 MDHEN, CDR2 SYDVKM. The CDR3 is made up of 16 amino acids. The CDR3 DNA, read in part, is TGTACCAGCAGTTCAACAGGGGGCGCGCAGGACTATGGC. Protein: CTSSSTGGAQDYG. The CDR3 in full is CTSSSTGGAQDYGYTF.

This clone was seen more than once but under ten times. The read comes to an end 3 residues before the CDR3 does, leaving the germline J gene to fill in the end. This chain joins TRBV19 and TRBJ1-2, with 10 bases fitting TRBD1. Germline V gene data show CDR1 as LNHDA and CDR2 as SQIVND (reference sequence). The CDR3 runs 14 residues. The sequenced CDR3 bases are TGTGCCAGTAGTCCGGGACAGGGGAGCAACGAC. This codes for CASSPGQGSND. The whole CDR3 sequence is CASSPGQGSNDYTF.

This clone was recorded many times. Sequencing ends 3 residues short of the CDR3 end; the germline J gene provides the rest. This chain joins TRBV4-1 and TRBJ2-1; 12 nucleotides match TRBD2. The CDR3 length is 17 residues. V was clipped by 4 bases and J by 6 bases; unmatched bases: 10. Germline V CDR1 and CDR2: MGHRA, YSYEKL. The sequenced part of the CDR3 DNA is TGCGCCAGCAGCCCGAAGTTAGGGACTAGCGGGTCCAATGAG. Translation: CASSPKLGTSGSNE. The full CDR3 protein is CASSPKLGTSGSNEQFF.